Reported below is one T cell receptor (beta chain). Its antigen is as yet unknown. Method: immunoSEQ multiplex PCR; TCRdb's copy keeps in-frame clones and lacks some. The repertoire holds 95,000 to 130,000 clones, about 91% seen once, with about 10% in the top ten. The source of the sample is a study of T cell responses to AZD1222 COVID-19 vaccine. Whole-study results and caveats: CD4 TCRs associated with vaccination spanned spike, dominating at 160-218 and 743-854. Among spike-specific TCRs, nearly half reportedly target unmutated variant regions. Donors were mostly white British, more females; clonal diversity possibly underestimated. Rises in breadth and depth of Spike-specific TCRs came after two AZD1222 doses.

The CDR3 extends over 12 amino acids. The V end was cut by 7 bases, the J end by 5 bases, with 11 bases between. The input for sequencing was peripheral blood, taken on day 0 of AZD1222 vaccination. This TCR derives from an adult in good health. The chain recombines TRBV12-3 or TRBV12-4 with TRBJ2-5, with D possibly matching TRBD2 (6 bases). In DNA form, the CDR3 reads TGTGCCAGCACCCTCCGGGAGGAGACCCAGTACTTC. Amino acids: CASTLREETQYF.